What follows are 27 T cell receptor beta chains derived from one specimen sequenced in a study of tumor-infiltrating lymphocytes in primary liver carcinoma (dated by TCRdb to about 2017). The run used an Illumina HiSeq 2500. Starting from about 500 ng total RNA, TCRbeta-specific cDNA was produced by reverse transcription with a constant-region primer and ProtoScript II reverse transcriptase. The TCRbeta libraries were prepared through three rounds of nested multiplex PCR following a slightly modified ARM-PCR procedure. Each of the first two PCR rounds ran for about 10 cycles and used multiplex TRBV1-TRBV30 forward primers together with a Cbeta reverse primer. The public reads were run again by TCRdb, first through fastp at Q25 and then through MiXCR, and only productive beta chains were kept. Each CDR3 protein appears once, grouped with its most common genes and DNA. For this sample the table gives over 75,000 distinct CDR3 sequences, of which 68% were detected only once. Around 26% of the sample rests with the top ten.

Without any cell sorting, total RNA and DNA were co-extracted from about 20-30 mg of bulk tissue using the AllPrep DNA/RNA mini kit. The material sequenced was tumor-adjacent normal liver tissue. The source of these receptors is a middle-aged man with primary liver carcinoma and hepatitis B virus infection.

About this clonotype: This clone may be a read error of a much larger clone one base away. V usage is TRBV6-1 and J usage is TRBJ1-2, with TRBD1 matching over 7 bases. Trimming cost V 6 bases and J 7 bases; bases outside gene matches: 8. Germline CDR1 and CDR2: MNHNS and SASEGT. The CDR3 is made up of 13 amino acids. DNA for the CDR3: TGTGCCAGCAGCCGACAGGGAGACTGTGGCTACACCTTC. Encoded protein: CASSRQGDCGYTF.

Comment on this clonotype: No conserved phenylalanine or tryptophan ends this CDR3, so it is likely a read error. J is TRBJ2-5 and V is TRBV11-2; D call uncertain. The germline V gene has CDR1 SGHAT and CDR2 FQNNGV. This CDR3 contains 13 residues. V was clipped by 1 base and J by 7 bases, with 10 bases between them. The CDR3 is CASSLGWWTTQYS. As DNA, the CDR3 is TGTGCCAGCAGCTTAGGATGGTGGACGACCCAGTACTCC.

The table lists this clonotype with many counts. This CDR3 reads CASSKYIPSASEVGGYTF. The DNA of the CDR3 is TGTGCCAGCAGCAAGTATATTCCCTCCGCTTCTGAGGTCGGCGGCTACACCTTC. The rearrangement links TRBV6-5 to TRBJ1-2; D ambiguous. Trimming stripped 6 bases from V and 8 bases from J, with 31 bases between. Germline V lookup: CDR1 MNHEY, CDR2 SVGAGI. The CDR3 has 18 residues.

This clonotype rates as medium-sized. The chain combines TRBV11-2 with TRBJ2-5; tentative D call: TRBD2 (7 bases). The CDR3 extends over 14 amino acids. Germline assignment: CDR1 SGHAT and CDR2 FQNNGV. The germline V and J ends were trimmed by 5 bases and 4 bases, with 14 bases remaining between them. This CDR3 reads CASSEGGGGETQYF. The CDR3 DNA reads as TGTGCCAGCAGCGAAGGGGGGGGAGGAGAGACCCAGTACTTC.

This clonotype was picked up a small number of times. The V gene is TRBV6-5, the J gene TRBJ2-7; 8 bases line up with TRBD2. The V gene end was trimmed by 0 bases and the J gene end by 5 bases; junction bases not matched to a gene: 12. CDR1 and CDR2 (germline): MNHEY, SVGAGI. This CDR3 has 17 amino acids. The DNA of the CDR3 is TGTGCCAGCAGTTACTCGGGGGGCGGGGGGCGTAGCGACGAGCAGTACTTC. Amino acid sequence: CASSYSGGGGRSDEQYF.

As for this clonotype: A much more abundant neighbour one base away suggests this may be a read error. The J gene is TRBJ2-1, the V gene TRBV4-1; no firm D call. Germline CDR1 and CDR2: MGHRA and YSYEKL. The CDR3 contains 15 residues. The CDR3, as DNA: TGCACCAGCAGCCAACTCTTGGCGGAATACAATGAGCAGTTCTTC. Protein: CTSSQLLAEYNEQFF.

To note about this clonotype: A read error may produce the germline difference seen at one junction end. The J gene is TRBJ1-2, the V gene TRBV11-2; a possible D gene is TRBD1 (6 bases). The CDR3 contains 14 residues. The germline CDR1 and CDR2 sequences are SGHAT and FQNNGV. CDR3 in DNA: TGTGCCAGCTTCGGGGGGGGGCGGGGCTATGGCCACACCTTC. This encodes CASFGGGRGYGHTF.

As to this clonotype: One end of the junction does not line up with germline, which may come from a read error. The V gene is TRBV29-1, the J gene TRBJ2-4; unclear D gene. CDR1 SQVTM and CDR2 ANQGSEA come from the germline V gene. The CDR3 length is 13 residues. The CDR3 here is CSVETGAQNTQHF. In DNA, the CDR3 is TGCAGCGTTGAAACCGGAGCCCAAAACACTCAGCACTTC. The variable domain in full, with the rest retrieved from reference TRBV29-1 and TRBJ2-4, is SAVISQKPSRDICQRGTSLTIQCQVDSQVTMMFWYRQQPGQSLTLIATANQGSEATYESGFVIDKFPISRPNLTFSTLTVSNMSPEDSSIYLCSVETGAQNTQHFGAGTRLSVL.

This clonotype was observed once. A read error may explain this, as a much larger clone is one base away. The V and J genes are TRBV6-1 and TRBJ2-3; 9 bases map to TRBD2. The germline CDR1 and CDR2 sequences are MNHNS and SASEGT. The CDR3 is 15 residues long. The CDR3 protein is CASSGMRGGTNTQYF. The CDR3 DNA follows: TGTGCCAGCAGTGGGATGCGGGGGGGCACAAATACGCAGTATTTT.

Concerning this clonotype: One end of the junction fails to match germline, which may point to a read error. The CDR3 spells CTSSPGHSGTDTQYF. The CDR3 DNA reads as TGTACCAGCAGTCCCGGGCATTCGGGCACAGATACGCAGTATTTT. This sequence joins TRBV6-6 and TRBJ2-3; D is unresolved. The germline CDR1 and CDR2 sequences are MNHNY and SVGAGI (reference sequence). The CDR3 covers 15 residues.

DNA of the CDR3: TGTGCCAGCAGCCGGACAGGGGTCAACAATGAGCAGTTCTTC. Translating gives CASSRTGVNNEQFF. The chain has TRBV7-3 and TRBJ2-1, with TRBD1 identical over 9 bases. The CDR3 covers 14 residues. Germline CDR1 SGHTA, CDR2 FQGTGA. Unmatched junction bases numbered 4, after V lost 5 bases and J lost 5 bases. Filled out from reference TRBV7-3 and TRBJ2-1, the complete variable domain reads GAGVSQTPSNKVTEKGKYVELRCDPISGHTALYWYRQSLGQGPEFLIYFQGTGAADDSGLPNDRFFAVRPEGSVSTLKIQRTERGDSAVYLCASSRTGVNNEQFFGPGTRLTVL.

Comment on this clonotype: This may arise from a read error, as a much more abundant clone is one base away. V usage is TRBV6-2 or TRBV6-3 and J usage is TRBJ2-3, with D unresolved. The germline V gene encodes CDR1 MNHEY and CDR2 SVGEGT. Trimming took off 2 bases at V and 2 bases at J, with 14 bases between the two ends. CDR3 length: 16 residues. The CDR3 protein is CASSYPGRPSTDTQYF. The CDR3 DNA sequence: TGTGCCAGCAGTTACCCCGGACGTCCTTCCACAGATACGCAGTATTTT.

This clonotype has at least ten counts. The chain combines TRBV30 with TRBJ2-6, with 9 bases identical to TRBD1. V trimming: 8 bases; J trimming: 4 bases; junction bases outside the gene matches: 12. The CDR3 is 16 amino acids. Germline V lookup: CDR1 GTSNPN, CDR2 SVGIG (reference sequence). CDR3 residues: CAHRDRAASGANVLTF. CDR3 DNA sequence: TGTGCCCACCGGGACAGGGCCGCCTCGGGGGCCAACGTCCTGACTTTC.

In the case of this clonotype: A read error may be the cause here, since a much bigger clone is one base away. This chain uses TRBV10-1 with TRBJ2-1, with 12 bases that match TRBD2. The CDR3 runs to 14 residues. Germline lookup yields CDR1 WNHNN and CDR2 SYGVQD (reference sequence). CDR3 in DNA: TGCGCCAGGATACCTAGCGGGAGGGCCAATGAGCGGTTCTTC. It specifies CARIPSGRANERFF.

The count of this clonotype is one. A junction boundary mismatches the germline segment, possibly from a read error. V is TRBV11-2 and J is TRBJ2-7; 7 nucleotides align to TRBD2. CDR3 length equals 13 residues. Per the germline V gene, CDR1 is SGHAT and CDR2 is FQNNGV. The CDR3 nucleotides read TGTACCAGCAATAGGGAGGGCCTTTACGAGCAGTACTTC. Translated, it gives CTSNREGLYEQYF.

The chain recombines TRBV11-2 with TRBJ2-1, with D perhaps matching TRBD1 (5 bases). The CDR3 runs to 13 residues. CDR1 and CDR2 from the germline V gene are SGHAT and FQNNGV. Trimming pared 9 bases from V and 7 bases from J, leaving 16 bases between. Here the CDR3 DNA reads TGTGCCAGTAACCAGGGTTCTGGGAATGAGCAGTTCTTC. It translates to CASNQGSGNEQFF.

About this clonotype: The CDR3 carries no conserved terminal phenylalanine or tryptophan, so it likely arises from a read error. This chain links TRBV6-5 with TRBJ2-3; 10 bases line up with TRBD1. The germline V gene has CDR1 MNHEY and CDR2 SVGAGI. The CDR3 covers 15 residues. The CDR3 DNA is TGTTCCAGCAGTTTTATGGGACAGGGGACAGATACGCAGTATTCT. The encoded protein is CSSSFMGQGTDTQYS.

This clonotype is a singleton in its sample. V and J are TRBV29-1 and TRBJ2-5, with D possibly TRBD2 on 5 matching bases. CDR3 length equals 12 residues. Trimming cost V 4 bases and J 6 bases, with 12 bases left between them. Germline-derived CDR1 and CDR2 are SQVTM and ANQGSEA. The CDR3 sequence: CSVVSPGKTQYF. The CDR3 nucleotides are TGCAGCGTTGTCTCGCCCGGGAAGACCCAGTACTTC. The full variable domain, completed using reference TRBV29-1 and TRBJ2-5, is SAVISQKPSRDICQRGTSLTIQCQVDSQVTMMFWYRQQPGQSLTLIATANQGSEATYESGFVIDKFPISRPNLTFSTLTVSNMSPEDSSIYLCSVVSPGKTQYFGPGTRLLVL.

Of note for this clonotype: The CDR3 carries no conserved terminal phenylalanine or tryptophan, so it likely arises from a read error. This rearrangement joins TRBV28 to TRBJ2-7, with D unclear. Germline values: CDR1 MDHEN, CDR2 SYDVKM. Trimming took off 6 bases at V and 3 bases at J, with 15 bases between the two ends. The CDR3 contains 14 residues. DNA of the CDR3: TGTGCCAGCAGCTCGGTAATGACCCTCTACGAGCAGTACTCC. Translating it yields CASSSVMTLYEQYS.

CDR3: CASRRQGAIEQYF. The DNA for the CDR3 is TGTGCCAGCCGGAGACAGGGAGCCATCGAACAGTACTTC. The gene calls are TRBV6-1 and TRBJ2-7; 7 positions match TRBD1. Germline V CDR1 and CDR2: MNHNS, SASEGT. J lost 10 bases, V lost 8 bases, and 14 bases had no gene match. There are 13 residues in the CDR3.

The CDR3 bases are TGTGTTAGCAGCCCGCGGACAGGGGGCTTGGAGACCCAGTACTTC. This sequence encodes CVSSPRTGGLETQYF. This chain uses TRBV7-9 with TRBJ2-5; 11 positions match TRBD1. This CDR3 comprises 15 residues. CDR1 and CDR2 from the germline V gene are SEHNR and FQNEAQ (reference sequence).

The V and J genes are TRBV7-9 and TRBJ2-1, with TRBD1 as a possible D gene (6 bases). The CDR3 is 17 residues long. V was cut by 2 bases and J by 7 bases, with 21 bases left in between. Germline CDR1 SEHNR, CDR2 FQNEAQ (reference sequence). CDR3 nucleotides: TGTGCCAGCAGCTTATCATATCAGGGGCCTAAAACAAATGAGCAGTTCTTC. It is translated as CASSLSYQGPKTNEQFF.

In this sample, this clonotype turned up many times. J is TRBJ2-1 and V is TRBV29-1; D is uncertain. V was shortened by 2 bases and J by 1 base, with 0 bases between the two germline ends. This CDR3 is built from 11 residues. Germline V gene sequence: CDR1 SQVTM, CDR2 ANQGSEA. The chain's CDR3 is CSVESYNEQFF. As DNA, the CDR3 is TGCAGCGTTGAATCCTACAATGAGCAGTTCTTC.

As regards this clonotype: A much larger clone lies one base from this, so it may be a read error. The chain joins TRBV10-3 to TRBJ2-5; no clear D gene. The CDR3 loop spans 13 amino acids. The V end was cut by 4 bases, the J end by 0 bases, with 6 bases between. Per the germline V gene, CDR1 is ENHRY and CDR2 is SYGVKD. The CDR3 reads CAISARNQETQYF. The CDR3 coding sequence is TGTGCCATCAGTGCTCGCAACCAAGAGACCCAGTACTTC.

V gene TRBV20-1 combines with J gene TRBJ2-3; 7 nucleotides match TRBD2. This CDR3 has 15 amino acids. Germline V gene lookup returns CDR1 DFQATT and CDR2 SNEGSKA (reference sequence). V was pared by 0 bases and J by 2 bases, with 5 bases of the junction left unmatched. In nucleotides, the CDR3 is TGCAGTGCTAGAGAGGTGACTAGCCCCACAGATACGCAGTATTTT. It is translated as CSAREVTSPTDTQYF.

This clonotype was observed a handful of times. A much more abundant neighbour one base away suggests this may be a read error. CDR3 DNA sequence: TGTACCAGCAGTTACGATAGGGGGGATCATGGCTACACCTTC. Translating it yields CTSSYDRGDHGYTF. The gene calls are TRBV6-5 and TRBJ1-2, with a weak D call TRBD1 (6 bases). Germline V gives CDR1 MNHEY, CDR2 SVGAGI. The CDR3 extends over 14 amino acids.

Many counts were recorded for this clonotype. V and J are TRBV29-1 and TRBJ2-6, with D unresolved. CDR3 length: 17 amino acids. The germline V gene has CDR1 SQVTM and CDR2 ANQGSEA. The V end lost 0 bases, the J end lost 1 base, and 13 bases lay between the germline ends. The DNA of the CDR3 is TGCAGCGTTGAAGAAACCAGACTGCCTTCTGGGGCCAACGTCCTGACTTTC. Its translation is CSVEETRLPSGANVLTF.